One sample yielded the 4 T cell receptor beta chains listed below, sequenced in a study of vaccination and CD4 T cells after COVID-19 (dated by TCRdb to 2021 to 2024). Their antigens remain unidentified. Library generation was performed with PCR. The data were produced on an Illumina iSeq 100. DNA from cultured CD4+ T cells underwent TCR sequencing with the Oncomine TCR Beta short-read assay at the Johns Hopkins FTIC core. TCRdb reworked the public reads: Q25 trimming with fastp, MiXCR clone assembly, productive beta chains retained. One record per CDR3 amino acid sequence lists the most common genes and DNA. This sample has more than 20,000 distinct CDR3 sequences in its table, and less than 45% of those were observed once. The biggest ten clones account for roughly 4.9% of the sample. In the paper's terms, the time point label means: late sampling 161 to 241 days after vaccination in a few convalescent patients. This sample's treatment or condition label indicates: roughly ten-day PBMC culture with coronavirus spike peptide pools or control peptides (ViraFEST assay).

Specimen: CD4+ T cells from blood, cultured in vitro, collected about 7 months after SARS-CoV-2 vaccination. The source is a human donor who had recovered from COVID-19.

CDR3 nucleotide sequence: TGTGCCATCAGTGAGTCCACAGTTCGAGACGAGCAGTACTTC. Translation: CAISESTVRDEQYF. The gene calls are TRBV10-3 and TRBJ2-7; D gene ambiguous. This CDR3 spans 14 amino acids. With 0 bases removed from V and 5 bases from J, the gap between germline ends came to 11 bases. Germline assignment: CDR1 ENHRY and CDR2 SYGVKD.

The rearrangement links TRBV4-1 to TRBJ1-6; possibly TRBD1 for D (5 bases). This CDR3 comprises 15 residues. V shed 0 bases and J shed 7 bases, with 10 bases lying between them. Germline assignment: CDR1 MGHRA and CDR2 YSYEKL. CDR3 nucleotides: TGCGCCAGCAGCCAAGAATCAGGGAACAATTCACCCCTCCACTTT. It codes for CASSQESGNNSPLHF.

V gene TRBV19 combines with J gene TRBJ2-5, with TRBD2 as a possible D gene (5 bases). This CDR3 comprises 13 residues. Trimming removed 2 bases from V and 5 bases from J, with 9 bases in between. Germline CDR1 and CDR2: LNHDA and SQIVND (reference sequence). This CDR3 is CASSIFGVETQYF. The CDR3, as DNA: TGTGCCAGTAGTATATTCGGGGTGGAGACCCAGTACTTC.

This CDR3 is CASSPRTGSTDTQYF. In nucleotides, the CDR3 is TGTGCCAGCTCACCCCGGACAGGGAGCACAGATACGCAGTATTTT. The chain links TRBV18 to TRBJ2-3, with 8 bases identical to TRBD1. Germline V gene sequence: CDR1 KGHSH, CDR2 LQKENI. The junction had 2 bases not matched to a gene; V was cut back by 3 bases and J by 0 bases. This CDR3 has 15 residues. The whole variable domain, filled in from reference TRBV18 and TRBJ2-3, reads NAGVMQNPRHLVRRRGQEARLRCSPMKGHSHVYWYRQLPEEGLKFMVYLQKENIIDESGMPKERFSAEFPKEGPSILRIQQVVRGDSAAYFCASSPRTGSTDTQYFGPGTRLTVL.